The clone carrying this T cell receptor (beta chain) showed up just once. This sample was taken from a study of blood T cell repertoires in COVID-19. Study-level information: The United States, Italy and Spain were the sources of the acute and convalescent COVID-19 samples.

Authors' processing steps: Reference gene primer amplification gave nucleated cell count estimates. The data were produced by immunoSEQ multiplex PCR, yet TCRdb's version contains in-frame clones alone and is incomplete. D and trimming were read from the DNA, whereas the V and J calls and clone size are those reported in that table. Among some 250,000 clones listed, 82% were seen once. CDR3 length: 15 residues. Germline assignment: CDR1 LGHDT and CDR2 YNNKEL (reference sequence). V was shortened by 1 base and J by 8 bases, with 15 bases between the two germline ends. The chain couples TRBV3-1 (or the pseudogene TRBV3-2) to TRBJ2-1; possible D gene TRBD2, 6 bases. The TCR sequence derives from a woman in her sixties with active or convalescent COVID-19. The material sequenced was peripheral blood. The CDR3 spells CASSQASGYVDEQFF. The CDR3 DNA reads as TGTGCCAGCAGCCAAGCCAGCGGGTATGTCGATGAGCAGTTCTTC.